A selection of T cell receptor beta chains follows, all from one sample in a study of blood T cell repertoires in COVID-19. The protocol was immunoSEQ multiplex PCR, while the TCRdb copy is restricted to in-frame clones and leaves out a portion. This sample has under 400,000 clones, with approximately 91% found just once. Sequencing was carried out using PBMCs or T cells enriched from blood (not recorded which). Source of these receptors: a woman aged 25 to 39 who had been exposed to COVID-19. CDR3s include the opening cysteine and the closing phenylalanine or tryptophan. D genes are given only for firm matches. Only some rows state a clone size, as once, few, many or a class for expanded clones.

j_call | clone_size | d_call | v_call | cdr3_aa | cdr3_nt
TRBJ1-2 | - | - | TRBV12-3/TRBV12-4 | CASSPDRNYGYTF | TGTGCCAGCAGCCCTGACAGAAACTATGGCTACACCTTC
TRBJ1-1 | - | TRBD1 | TRBV5-5 | CASSFGDRGTEAFF | TGTGCCAGCAGCTTTGGGGACAGGGGCACTGAAGCTTTCTTT
TRBJ2-7 | - | - | TRBV27 | CASRTISYEQYF | TGTGCCAGCAGGACTATTTCCTACGAGCAGTACTTC
TRBJ2-7 | - | TRBD1 | TRBV7-2 | CASSSSSGGYEQYF | TGTGCCAGCAGCTCCTCCTCAGGGGGATACGAGCAGTACTTC
TRBJ1-1 | - | TRBD1 | TRBV19 | CASSPRSGGRTEAFF | TGTGCCAGTAGTCCCCGTTCAGGGGGCCGCACTGAAGCTTTCTTT
TRBJ2-3 | - | - | TRBV27 | CASRLGMDTQYF | TGTGCCAGCAGGCTCGGTATGGATACGCAGTATTTT
TRBJ2-7 | - | TRBD1 | TRBV28 | CASSTHGTGVSEQYF | TGTGCCAGCAGTACCCACGGGACAGGGGTCTCCGAGCAGTACTTC
TRBJ1-6 | - | TRBD1 | TRBV5-1 | CASSLGDRADSPLHF | TGCGCCAGCAGCCTGGGGGACAGGGCAGATTCACCCCTCCACTTT
TRBJ1-2 | - | - | TRBV5-8 | CASSRANYGYTF | TGTGCCAGCAGCCGAGCTAACTATGGCTACACCTTC
TRBJ2-1 | - | TRBD2 | TRBV19 | CASSESGRVEGLKFF | TGTGCCAGTAGCGAAAGCGGGAGGGTTGAGGGTTTGAAGTTCTTC
TRBJ2-7 | - | - | TRBV6-5 | CASSRDRSVSYEQYF | TGTGCCAGCAGTAGAGACAGGTCGGTCTCCTACGAGCAGTACTTC
TRBJ1-1 | - | - | TRBV3-1/TRBV3-2 | CASSSPGTEAFF | TGTGCCAGCAGCTCACCGGGGACTGAAGCTTTCTTT
TRBJ2-7 | - | TRBD2 | TRBV13 | CASSLTSGSYEQYF | TGTGCCAGCAGCTTAACTAGCGGGTCCTACGAGCAGTACTTC
TRBJ2-3 | - | TRBD2 | TRBV7-3 | CASSSRETGTDTQYF | TGTGCCAGCAGCTCGCGGGAGACGGGCACAGATACGCAGTATTTT
TRBJ1-2 | - | - | TRBV4-2 | CASSQDPGARYGYTF | TGTGCCAGCAGCCAAGACCCAGGCGCGCGCTATGGCTACACCTTC
TRBJ2-6 | - | - | TRBV2 | CASSDRSGANVLTF | TGTGCCAGCAGTGATAGATCTGGGGCCAACGTCCTGACTTTC
TRBJ2-7 | - | - | TRBV7-9 | CASTNNGGDSYEQYF | TGTGCCAGCACGAACAACGGCGGCGACTCCTACGAGCAGTACTTC
TRBJ2-3 | - | TRBD2 | TRBV6-6 | CASLLAGVTDTQYF | TGTGCCAGCCTCTTAGCGGGGGTCACAGATACGCAGTATTTT
TRBJ2-5 | once | - | TRBV6-2/TRBV6-3 | CASSYREQETQYF | TGTGCCAGCAGTTATCGGGAACAAGAGACCCAGTACTTC
TRBJ1-6 | - | TRBD1 | TRBV3-1/TRBV3-2 | CASTRGQGDSPLHF | TGTGCCAGCACCCGGGGACAGGGGGATTCACCCCTCCACTTT